Listed here are 29 T cell receptor beta chains from one sample, sequenced in a study of blood T cells in healthy people across ages. A second PCR, run for roughly 7 to 12 cycles, used a sample-barcoded 5' primer plus a J-beta primer mix. TCRdb processed the 5' RACE reads anew with MiXCR; each CDR3 protein has one entry. This sample has approximately 690,000 distinct CDR3 sequences, with roughly three fifths found just once. Sequences were obtained from blood. All receptors come from a man in his 60s in good health.

The rearrangement joins TRBV20-1 to TRBJ2-6; D is uncertain. V was cut by 6 bases and J by 2 bases, with 8 bases left in between. The CDR3 has 13 residues. Germline lookup yields CDR1 DFQATT and CDR2 SNEGSKA (reference sequence). The CDR3 DNA is TGCAGTGCCCCGGATACTGGGGCCAACGTCCTGACTTTC. Its protein product is CSAPDTGANVLTF.

This clonotype was counted a few times. The rearrangement uses TRBV3-1 and TRBJ2-7, with TRBD1 matching over 7 bases. There are 14 residues in the CDR3. CDR1 LGHDT and CDR2 YNNKEL come from the germline V gene (reference sequence). V was pared by 3 bases and J by 4 bases, with 6 bases of the junction left unmatched. CDR3 sequence reads: CASSHDRAPYEQYF. The DNA for the CDR3 is TGTGCCAGCAGCCACGACAGGGCTCCATACGAGCAGTACTTC.

The chain links TRBV3-1 to TRBJ2-2; TRBD2 matches at 11 bases. Germline V lookup: CDR1 LGHDT, CDR2 YNNKEL (reference sequence). The CDR3 covers 18 residues. The trim removed 6 bases at V and 0 bases at J, leaving 9 bases unmatched. The CDR3 protein is CASSPVLAGGSNTGELFF. In nucleotides, the CDR3 is TGTGCCAGCAGTCCGGTTCTAGCGGGGGGCTCGAACACCGGGGAGCTGTTTTTT.

As DNA, the CDR3 is TGTGCCAGCAGTGGACACAGGGACAATCAGCCCCAGCATTTT. Amino acids: CASSGHRDNQPQHF. The V and J genes are TRBV6-1 and TRBJ1-5, with D possibly TRBD1 on 6 matching bases. V was pared by 4 bases and J by 3 bases, with 10 bases between. The CDR3 spans 14 residues. Germline-derived CDR1 and CDR2 are MNHNS and SASEGT.

This clonotype was found once. The genes are TRBV25-1 and TRBJ2-1; D remains unclear. Germline V gene lookup returns CDR1 MGHDK and CDR2 SYGVNS. This CDR3 has 15 residues. Trimming removed 5 bases from V and 0 bases from J, with 11 bases in between. The CDR3 region has the DNA TGTGCCAGCAGTCGTCTGTCCGGCTCCTACAATGAGCAGTTCTTC. The encoded protein is CASSRLSGSYNEQFF.

This chain joins TRBV21-1 and TRBJ2-5; TRBD2, the table's D call, was not compared with the DNA. TRBV21-1 is given as a pseudogene. CDR3 size: 17 residues. DNA for the CDR3: TGTGCCAGCAGTCCGCCCACTAGCGGGGGCCGACAAGAGACCCAGTACTTC. Its translation is CASSPPTSGGRQETQYF.

In this sample, this clonotype turned up a few times. V usage is TRBV7-2 and J usage is TRBJ2-1; tentative D call: TRBD1 (6 bases). The CDR3 consists of 15 residues. The V end lost 0 bases, the J end lost 8 bases, and 14 bases lay between the germline ends. The germline gives CDR1 SGHTA, CDR2 FQGNSA. The CDR3 nucleotides are TGTGCCAGCAGCTTAGCGGGGGCCCCCGTCGATGAGCAGTTCTTC. The encoded protein is CASSLAGAPVDEQFF. The full variable domain, rest sourced from reference TRBV7-2 and TRBJ2-1, is GAGVSQSPSNKVTEKGKDVELRCDPISGHTALYWYRQSLGQGLEFLIYFQGNSAPDKSGLPSDRFSAERTGGSVSTLTIQRTQQEDSAVYLCASSLAGAPVDEQFFGPGTRLTVL.

This clonotype was recorded a few times. The chain is built from TRBV6-5 and TRBJ1-1; the D is unclear. Germline CDR1 is MNHEY and CDR2 is SVGAGI. The CDR3 runs 16 residues. The ends were cut back, 0 bases at V and 3 bases at J, with 14 bases in the middle. The CDR3 region has the DNA TGTGCCAGCAGTTACTCGAATAGGGCCGGGGACACTGAAGCTTTCTTT. Translating it yields CASSYSNRAGDTEAFF.

This clonotype was detected only a few times. This sequence joins TRBV15 and TRBJ2-1; D is unclear. The CDR3 runs to 14 residues. Germline CDR1 is LNHNV and CDR2 is YYDKDF (reference sequence). V shed 3 bases and J shed 0 bases, with 6 bases lying between them. CDR3 residues: CATSRGFSYNEQFF. DNA of the CDR3: TGTGCCACCAGCAGGGGATTCTCCTACAATGAGCAGTTCTTC.

J is TRBJ2-1 and V is TRBV27; D is uncertain. The CDR3 consists of 13 residues. The germline CDR1 and CDR2 sequences are MNHEY and SMNVEV (reference sequence). The V end lost 4 bases, the J end lost 2 bases, and 6 bases lay between the germline ends. CDR3 sequence reads: CASSSLPYNEQFF. DNA of the CDR3: TGTGCCAGCAGTTCCCTACCCTACAATGAGCAGTTCTTC.

J is TRBJ2-7 and V is TRBV12-3 or TRBV12-4, with 8 positions matching TRBD2. The CDR3 extends over 15 amino acids. J was trimmed by 0 bases and V by 3 bases; bases with no gene match: 4. The CDR3 region has the DNA TGTGCCAGCAGTTTGGGACTAGGGTCCTCCTACGAGCAGTACTTC. Translation: CASSLGLGSSYEQYF.

In its sample, this clonotype was seen once. The gene calls are TRBV7-8 and TRBJ2-2; D gene uncertain. Trimming took 0 bases from V and 6 from J, leaving 11 bases between them. Looked up from germline, CDR1 is SGHVS and CDR2 is FQNEAQ. There are 15 residues in the CDR3. The CDR3 loop reads CASSLATGPSGELFF. In nucleotides, the CDR3 is TGTGCCAGCAGCTTAGCTACGGGTCCGTCCGGGGAGCTGTTTTTT.

CDR3 residues: CASSLRANYGYTF. The CDR3 DNA reads as TGTGCCAGCAGTTTACGGGCTAACTATGGCTACACCTTC. The chain carries TRBV12-3 or TRBV12-4 and TRBJ1-2; D is undetermined. V was shortened by 2 bases and J by 0 bases, with 4 bases between the two germline ends. The CDR3 is 13 residues long.

This clonotype was counted between two and nine times. One end of the junction is discordant with germline, which a read error may explain. The chain links TRBV27 to TRBJ1-4; 7 nucleotides align to TRBD1. The CDR3 spans 18 residues. Per germline, CDR1 MNHEY and CDR2 SMNVEV (reference sequence). The CDR3 bases are TGTGCCAGCAGTCTATCCCTCCGACAGGGATCAACTAATGAAAAACTGTTTTTT. Residues: CASSLSLRQGSTNEKLFF. Supplemented by reference TRBV27 and TRBJ1-4, the full variable domain reads EAQVTQNPRYLITVTGKKLTVTCSQNMNHEYMSWYRQDPGLGLRQIYYSMNVEVTDKGDVPEGYKVSRKEKRNFPLILESPSPNQTSLYFCASSLSLRQGSTNEKLFFGSGTQLSVL.

This clonotype appeared a single time. The chain has TRBV9 and TRBJ2-7; 7 nucleotides line up with TRBD1. The CDR3 totals 14 residues. Germline assignment: CDR1 SGDLS and CDR2 YYNGEE. J lost 3 bases, V lost 5 bases, and 8 bases had no gene match. The CDR3 protein is CASSVGQWDYEQYF. Here the CDR3 DNA reads TGTGCCAGCAGTGTGGGACAGTGGGACTACGAGCAGTACTTC.

A few counts support this clonotype. This chain connects TRBV4-1 to TRBJ1-3, with D unclear. V gave up 1 base and J gave up 3 bases, with 10 bases separating them. This CDR3 has 15 residues. CDR1 is MGHRA, CDR2 YSYEKL, per germline. CDR3: CASSQGDGSGNTIYF. DNA for the CDR3: TGCGCCAGCAGCCAAGGAGACGGCAGTGGAAACACCATATATTTT.

The chain couples TRBV5-1 to TRBJ2-3, with D unresolved. This CDR3 is 14 amino acids long. Germline lookup yields CDR1 SGHRS and CDR2 YFSETQ. V shed 2 bases and J shed 5 bases, with 12 bases lying between them. The CDR3 is CASSLYMPGDTQYF. The CDR3 DNA sequence: TGCGCCAGCAGCTTATATATGCCGGGAGATACGCAGTATTTT.

In its sample, this clonotype was seen many times. The chain couples TRBV20-1 to TRBJ2-3, with D possibly TRBD2 on 7 matching bases. The V gene's germline CDR1 is DFQATT and CDR2 SNEGSKA (reference sequence). CDR3 length equals 17 residues. V was clipped by 0 bases and J by 5 bases, with 21 bases between them. For the CDR3, the DNA is TGCAGTGCTAGAGAGGTGGGGGGGCTGGGGATTAGAGATACGCAGTATTTT. Protein: CSAREVGGLGIRDTQYF.

This clonotype showed up just a few times. V usage is TRBV9 and J usage is TRBJ2-5, with 7 bases lining up with TRBD2. V shed 7 bases, J shed 5 bases, and the junction held 14 bases outside the gene matches. CDR3 size: 15 residues. CDR1 is SGDLS, CDR2 YYNGEE, per germline. Written as DNA, the CDR3 is TGTGCCAGCTCCTTGAGCGGGACGGACTTGGAGACCCAGTACTTC. Translation gives CASSLSGTDLETQYF.

Only a few counts were recorded for this clonotype. The chain couples TRBV20-1 to TRBJ2-5, with D perhaps given as TRBD1 or TRBD2 (5 bases each). V was pared by 4 bases and J by 5 bases, with 14 bases between. Germline CDR1 reads DFQATT; CDR2 reads SNEGSKA (reference sequence). This CDR3 comprises 13 residues. The CDR3 here is CSANPGAGETQYF. CDR3 DNA: TGCAGTGCTAACCCCGGGGCTGGGGAGACCCAGTACTTC.

V is TRBV29-1 and J is TRBJ1-2, with TRBD1 as a possible D gene (6 bases). The V gene's germline CDR1 is SQVTM and CDR2 ANQGSEA. The V end was cut by 8 bases, the J end by 2 bases, with 15 bases between. This CDR3 comprises 13 residues. CDR3: CSSEGGANYGYTF. CDR3 DNA: TGCAGCTCCGAGGGGGGGGCCAACTATGGCTACACCTTC.

The V call is TRBV20-1, the J call TRBJ2-1; TRBD1 aligns across 11 bases. The J call may be in error: the DNA end matches TRBJ2-7 better. This CDR3 comprises 14 residues. Germline CDR1 reads DFQATT; CDR2 reads SNEGSKA (reference sequence). This CDR3 reads CSAQLRTGGNEQYF. The CDR3 DNA follows: TGCAGTGCCCAACTTCGGACAGGGGGCAATGAGCAGTACTTC.

The chain recombines TRBV29-1 with TRBJ1-4, with D possibly TRBD1 on 6 matching bases. V gave up 7 bases and J gave up 0 bases, with 9 bases separating them. CDR3 length equals 13 residues. Germline V gene lookup returns CDR1 SQVTM and CDR2 ANQGSEA. CDR3: CSAGEATNEKLFF. In DNA form, the CDR3 reads TGCAGCGCAGGGGAGGCAACTAATGAAAAACTGTTTTTT.

The rearrangement joins TRBV6-1 to TRBJ2-1; D unclear. The V end lost 4 bases, the J end lost 2 bases, and 6 bases lay between the germline ends. Germline V gene lookup returns CDR1 MNHNS and CDR2 SASEGT. There are 13 residues in the CDR3. The CDR3 region has the DNA TGTGCCAGCAGTGCAGAGGCCTACAATGAGCAGTTCTTC. Protein sequence: CASSAEAYNEQFF.

The V gene is TRBV5-1, the J gene TRBJ2-5, with 10 bases that match TRBD2. The germline V gene encodes CDR1 SGHRS and CDR2 YFSETQ. The CDR3 consists of 15 residues. V lost 4 bases and J lost 4; bases outside the gene matches: 7. The CDR3 region has the DNA TGCGCCAGCAGCATCAGCGGGGGGGCCAGAGAGACCCAGTACTTC. Its protein product is CASSISGGARETQYF.

With respect to this clonotype: One end of the junction does not line up with germline, which may come from a read error. The chain carries TRBV9 and TRBJ2-3; D may be TRBD1 (7 bases). Germline-derived CDR1 and CDR2 are SGDLS and YYNGEE. CDR3 length: 15 amino acids. In DNA form, the CDR3 reads TGTGTCAGCAGCGTAGGAGGGGGCCGGACAGATACGCAGTATTTT. It specifies CVSSVGGGRTDTQYF.

This clonotype was found a few times. The rearrangement links TRBV25-1 to TRBJ2-3; 8 positions match TRBD2. The CDR3 is 14 amino acids. Germline loops: CDR1 MGHDK, CDR2 SYGVNS. The V gene end was trimmed by 8 bases and the J gene end by 6 bases; junction bases not matched to a gene: 10. The DNA of the CDR3 is TGTGCCAGCGGAGGGGTAGCGGGGTCTGATACGCAGTATTTT. Its protein is CASGGVAGSDTQYF. The whole variable domain, remainder taken from reference TRBV25-1 and TRBJ2-3, is EADIYQTPRYLVIGTGKKITLECSQTMGHDKMYWYQQDPGMELHLIHYSYGVNSTEKGDLSSESTVSRIRTEHFPLTLESARPSHTSQYLCASGGVAGSDTQYFGPGTRLTVL.

The genes are TRBV10-3 and TRBJ1-1; D is perhaps TRBD1 (6 bases). Trimming stripped 4 bases from V and 1 base from J, with 13 bases between. Germline V gene data show CDR1 as ENHRY and CDR2 as SYGVKD. The CDR3 has 15 amino acids. The CDR3 DNA reads as TGTGCCATCAGTGGCCGACAGGACCCGAACACTGAAGCTTTCTTT. Its protein product is CAISGRQDPNTEAFF.

The gene calls are TRBV7-2 and TRBJ1-1, with D unresolved. Germline CDR1 reads SGHTA; CDR2 reads FQGNSA. Trimming pared 6 bases from V and 4 bases from J, leaving 12 bases between. This CDR3 is built from 13 residues. CDR3 in DNA: TGTGCCAGCAGAGTAGCGGACGGCACTGAAGCTTTCTTT. Translation gives CASRVADGTEAFF.